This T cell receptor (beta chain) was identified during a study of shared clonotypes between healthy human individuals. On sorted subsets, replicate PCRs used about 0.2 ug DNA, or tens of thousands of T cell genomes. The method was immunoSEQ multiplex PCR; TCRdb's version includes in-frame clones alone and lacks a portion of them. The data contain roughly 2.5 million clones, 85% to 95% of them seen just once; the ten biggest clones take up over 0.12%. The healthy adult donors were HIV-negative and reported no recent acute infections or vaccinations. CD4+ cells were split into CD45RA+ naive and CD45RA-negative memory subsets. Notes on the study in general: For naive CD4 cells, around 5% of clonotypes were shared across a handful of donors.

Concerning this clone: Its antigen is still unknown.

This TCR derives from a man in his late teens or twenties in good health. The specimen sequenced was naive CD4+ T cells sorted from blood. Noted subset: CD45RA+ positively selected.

CDR3 protein: CASSKRAGVNSPLHF. CDR3 coding DNA: TGTGCCAGCAGCAAAAGAGCAGGGGTAAATTCACCCCTCCACTTT. The rearrangement joins TRBV9 to TRBJ1-6; perhaps TRBD1 as D (6 bases). V gave up 4 bases and J gave up 7 bases, with 15 bases separating them. Germline-derived CDR1 and CDR2 are SGDLS and YYNGEE. There are 15 residues in the CDR3. The variable domain in full, completed from reference TRBV9 and TRBJ1-6, reads DSGVTQTPKHLITATGQRVTLRCSPRSGDLSVYWYQQSLDQGLQFLIQYYNGEERAKGNILERFSAQQFPDLHSELNLSSLELGDSALYFCASSKRAGVNSPLHFGNGTRLTVT.